The 6 T cell receptor beta chains given below trace back to one sample, sequenced in a study of glioma-infiltrating T cells after dendritic cell vaccination. Using immunoSEQ multiplex PCR, the repertoire was profiled, and TCRdb retains in-frame clones only, with some absent. The sample includes fewer than 45,000 clones, about 80% seen only once; the top ten take about 7.8%. Here the sequenced sample was blood, taken before dendritic cell vaccination. These receptors were obtained from a human donor with glioblastoma.

This chain connects TRBV7-3 to TRBJ1-6, with 7 positions matching TRBD1. V was clipped by 5 bases and J by 3 bases; unmatched bases: 1. The CDR3 loop spans 14 amino acids. Germline CDR1 is SGHTA and CDR2 is FQGTGA. The CDR3 DNA reads TGTGCCAGCAGCCGACAGGGCTATAATTCACCCCTCCACTTT. It is translated as CASSRQGYNSPLHF.

This clone was counted once. The rearrangement joins TRBV29-1 to TRBJ1-2, with D maybe TRBD1 (6 bases). The V end was cut by 6 bases, the J end by 7 bases, with 9 bases between. The germline V gene encodes CDR1 SQVTM and CDR2 ANQGSEA. The CDR3 runs 10 residues. The CDR3 nucleotides are TGCAGCGTGGGGGCGGGTGGCTACACCTTC. Its protein is CSVGAGGYTF.

The chain is built from TRBV5-6 and TRBJ1-4; 7 positions agree with TRBD1. Germline CDR1 is SGHDT and CDR2 is YYEEEE. The V gene end was trimmed by 4 bases and the J gene end by 8 bases; junction bases not matched to a gene: 11. The CDR3 is made up of 15 amino acids. CDR3: CASSLQDRKAEKLFF. CDR3 nucleotides: TGTGCCAGCAGCCTTCAGGACAGGAAAGCCGAAAAACTGTTTTTT. The complete variable domain, with remaining parts taken from reference TRBV5-6 and TRBJ1-4, reads DAGVTQSPTHLIKTRGQQVTLRCSPKSGHDTVSWYQQALGQGPQFIFQYYEEEERQRGNFPDRFSGHQFPNYSSELNVNALLLGDSALYLCASSLQDRKAEKLFFGSGTQLSVL.

CDR3 DNA: TGTGCCAGCAGCTTCCAGACTCGCGGTACGCAGTATTTT. Residues: CASSFQTRGTQYF. The V call is TRBV13, the J call TRBJ2-3; D not certain. Germline values: CDR1 PRHDT, CDR2 FYEKMQ (reference sequence). Trimming shortened V by 3 bases and J by 8 bases, and 12 bases separated the two germline ends. The CDR3 sequence is 13 residues long.

This chain uses TRBV7-2 with TRBJ2-2; D gene uncertain. This CDR3 has 13 residues. Per the germline V gene, CDR1 is SGHTA and CDR2 is FQGNSA. V lost 4 bases and J 4 bases, leaving 7 bases between the germline ends. Here the CDR3 reads CASSSGVTGELFF. In nucleotides, the CDR3 is TGTGCCAGCAGCTCCGGAGTCACCGGGGAGCTGTTTTTT.

V is TRBV7-2 and J is TRBJ2-3, with 7 nucleotides matching TRBD1. Germline CDR1 is SGHTA and CDR2 is FQGNSA. CDR3 size: 16 residues. The V segment lost 4 bases and the J segment 1 base; nucleotides outside the gene matches: 8. The CDR3: CASSYPDRRRTDTQYF. The CDR3 DNA follows: TGTGCCAGCAGCTACCCGGACAGGAGACGCACAGATACGCAGTATTTT.